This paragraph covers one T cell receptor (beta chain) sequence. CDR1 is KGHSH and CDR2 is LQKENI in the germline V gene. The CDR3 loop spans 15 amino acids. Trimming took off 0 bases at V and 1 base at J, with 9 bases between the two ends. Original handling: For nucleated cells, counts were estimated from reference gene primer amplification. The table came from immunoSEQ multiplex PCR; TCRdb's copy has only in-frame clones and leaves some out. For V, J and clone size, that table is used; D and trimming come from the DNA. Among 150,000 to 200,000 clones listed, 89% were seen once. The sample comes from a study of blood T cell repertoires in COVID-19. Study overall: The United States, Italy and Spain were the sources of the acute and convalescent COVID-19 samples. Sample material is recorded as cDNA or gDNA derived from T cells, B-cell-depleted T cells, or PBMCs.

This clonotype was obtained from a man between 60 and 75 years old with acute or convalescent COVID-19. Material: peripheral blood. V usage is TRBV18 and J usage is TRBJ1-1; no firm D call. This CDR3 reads CASSPPGAENTEAFF. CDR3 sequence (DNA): TGTGCCAGCTCACCACCGGGAGCAGAGAACACTGAAGCTTTCTTT.